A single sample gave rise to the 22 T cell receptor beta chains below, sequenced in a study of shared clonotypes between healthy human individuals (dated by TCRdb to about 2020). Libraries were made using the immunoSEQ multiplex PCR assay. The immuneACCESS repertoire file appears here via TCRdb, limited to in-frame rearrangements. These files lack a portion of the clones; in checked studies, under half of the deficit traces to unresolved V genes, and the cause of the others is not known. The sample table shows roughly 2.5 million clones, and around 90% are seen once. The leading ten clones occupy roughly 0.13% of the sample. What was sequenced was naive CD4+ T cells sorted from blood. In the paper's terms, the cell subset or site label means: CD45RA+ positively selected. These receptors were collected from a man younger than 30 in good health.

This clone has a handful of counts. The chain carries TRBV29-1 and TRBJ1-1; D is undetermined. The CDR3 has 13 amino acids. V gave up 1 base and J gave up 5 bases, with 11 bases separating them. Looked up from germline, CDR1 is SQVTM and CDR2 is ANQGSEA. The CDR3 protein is CSVEVSRLTEAFF. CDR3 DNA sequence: TGCAGCGTTGAAGTTTCACGGTTGACTGAAGCTTTCTTT.

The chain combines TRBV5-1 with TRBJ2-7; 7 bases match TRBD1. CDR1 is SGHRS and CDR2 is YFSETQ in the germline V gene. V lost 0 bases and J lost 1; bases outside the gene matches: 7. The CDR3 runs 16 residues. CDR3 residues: CASSLERPGGSYEQYF. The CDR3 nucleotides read TGCGCCAGCAGCTTGGAGCGGCCAGGGGGTTCCTACGAGCAGTACTTC.

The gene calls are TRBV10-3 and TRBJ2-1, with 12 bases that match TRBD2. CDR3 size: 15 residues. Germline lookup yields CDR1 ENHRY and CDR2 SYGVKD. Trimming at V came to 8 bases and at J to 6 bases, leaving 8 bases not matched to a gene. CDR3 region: CAIAPTSGGGNEQFF. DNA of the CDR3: TGTGCCATCGCCCCGACTAGCGGGGGAGGCAATGAGCAGTTCTTC.

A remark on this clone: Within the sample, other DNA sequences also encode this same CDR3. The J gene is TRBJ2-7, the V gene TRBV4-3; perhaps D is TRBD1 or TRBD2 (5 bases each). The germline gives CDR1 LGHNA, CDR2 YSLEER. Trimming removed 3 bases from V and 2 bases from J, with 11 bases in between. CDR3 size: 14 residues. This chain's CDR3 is CASSQDRGPYEQYF. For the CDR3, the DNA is TGCGCCAGCAGCCAGGACCGGGGACCCTACGAGCAGTACTTC.

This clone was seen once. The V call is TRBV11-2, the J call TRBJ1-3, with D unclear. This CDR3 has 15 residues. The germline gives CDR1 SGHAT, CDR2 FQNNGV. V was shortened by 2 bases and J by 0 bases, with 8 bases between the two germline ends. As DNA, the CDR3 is TGTGCCAGCAGCTTATCTGCAGCCTCTGGAAACACCATATATTTT. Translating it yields CASSLSAASGNTIYF.

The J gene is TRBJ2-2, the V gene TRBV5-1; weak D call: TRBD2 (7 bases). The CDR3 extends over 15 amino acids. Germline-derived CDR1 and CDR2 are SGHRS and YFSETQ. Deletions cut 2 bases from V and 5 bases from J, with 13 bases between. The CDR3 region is CASSFAGAGTGELFF. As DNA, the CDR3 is TGCGCCAGCAGCTTTGCGGGGGCTGGTACCGGGGAGCTGTTTTTT.

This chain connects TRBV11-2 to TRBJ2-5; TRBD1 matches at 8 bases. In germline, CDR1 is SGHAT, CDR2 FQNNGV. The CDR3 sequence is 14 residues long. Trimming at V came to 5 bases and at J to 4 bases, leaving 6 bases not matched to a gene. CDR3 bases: TGTGCCAGCAGCCTACAGGGGGTTGGAGAGACCCAGTACTTC. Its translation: CASSLQGVGETQYF.

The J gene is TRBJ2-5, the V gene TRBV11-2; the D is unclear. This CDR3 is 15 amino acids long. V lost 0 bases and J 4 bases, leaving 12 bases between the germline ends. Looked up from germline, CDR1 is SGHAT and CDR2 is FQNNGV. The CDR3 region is CASSLEGGFVETQYF. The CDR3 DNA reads TGTGCCAGCAGCTTAGAGGGTGGGTTCGTAGAGACCCAGTACTTC.

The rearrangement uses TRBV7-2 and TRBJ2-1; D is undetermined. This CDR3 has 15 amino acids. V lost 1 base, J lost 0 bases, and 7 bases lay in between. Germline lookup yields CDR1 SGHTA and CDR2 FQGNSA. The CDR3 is CASSLEDSSYNEQFF. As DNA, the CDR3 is TGTGCCAGCAGCTTAGAGGATAGCTCCTACAATGAGCAGTTCTTC.

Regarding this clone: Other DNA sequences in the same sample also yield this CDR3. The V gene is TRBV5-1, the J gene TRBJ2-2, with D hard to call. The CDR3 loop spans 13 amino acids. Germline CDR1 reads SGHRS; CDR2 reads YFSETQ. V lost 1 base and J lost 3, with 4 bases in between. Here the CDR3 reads CASSLSDTGELFF. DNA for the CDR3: TGCGCCAGCAGCTTGTCGGACACCGGGGAGCTGTTTTTT. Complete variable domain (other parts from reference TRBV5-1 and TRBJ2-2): KAGVTQTPRYLIKTRGQQVTLSCSPISGHRSVSWYQQTPGQGLQFLFEYFSETQRNKGNFPGRFSGRQFSNSRSEMNVSTLELGDSALYLCASSLSDTGELFFGEGSRLTVL.

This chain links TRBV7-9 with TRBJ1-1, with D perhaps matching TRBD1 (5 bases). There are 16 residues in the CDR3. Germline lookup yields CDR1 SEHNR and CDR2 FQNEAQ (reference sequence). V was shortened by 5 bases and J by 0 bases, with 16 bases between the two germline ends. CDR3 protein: CASSTLGQGMNTEAFF. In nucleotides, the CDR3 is TGTGCCAGCAGCACCTTGGGGCAGGGAATGAACACTGAAGCTTTCTTT.

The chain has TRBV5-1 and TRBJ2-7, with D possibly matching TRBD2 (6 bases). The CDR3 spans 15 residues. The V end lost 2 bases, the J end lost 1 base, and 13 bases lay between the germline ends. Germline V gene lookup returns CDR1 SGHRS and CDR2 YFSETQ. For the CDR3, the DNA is TGCGCCAGCAGCTTTACAGTGGGGGGTTCCTACGAGCAGTACTTC. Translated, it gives CASSFTVGGSYEQYF.

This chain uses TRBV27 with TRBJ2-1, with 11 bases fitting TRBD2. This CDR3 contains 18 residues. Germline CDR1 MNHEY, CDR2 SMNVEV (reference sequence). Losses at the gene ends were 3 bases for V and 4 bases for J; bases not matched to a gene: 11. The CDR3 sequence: CASSFGLAGVASYNEQFF. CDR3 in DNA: TGTGCCAGCAGTTTTGGACTAGCGGGTGTTGCTTCGTACAATGAGCAGTTCTTC.

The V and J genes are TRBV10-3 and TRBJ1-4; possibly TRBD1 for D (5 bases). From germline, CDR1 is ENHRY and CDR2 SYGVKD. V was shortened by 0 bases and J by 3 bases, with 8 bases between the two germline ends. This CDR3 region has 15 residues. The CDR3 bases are TGTGCCATCAGTGAGTCGACAGCGTCTAATGAAAAACTGTTTTTT. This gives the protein CAISESTASNEKLFF.

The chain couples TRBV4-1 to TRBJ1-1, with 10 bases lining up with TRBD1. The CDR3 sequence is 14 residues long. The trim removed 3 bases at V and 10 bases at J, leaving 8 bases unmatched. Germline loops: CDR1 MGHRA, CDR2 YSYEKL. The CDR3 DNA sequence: TGCGCCAGCAGCCATCCTGGACAGGGGGGAAGAGCTTTCTTT. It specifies CASSHPGQGGRAFF.

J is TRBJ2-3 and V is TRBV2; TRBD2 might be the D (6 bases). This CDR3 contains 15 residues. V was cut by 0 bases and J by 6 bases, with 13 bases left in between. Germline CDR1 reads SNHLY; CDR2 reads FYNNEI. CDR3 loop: CASSEALARGDTQYF. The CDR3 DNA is TGTGCCAGCAGTGAAGCGCTTGCCCGGGGGGATACGCAGTATTTT.

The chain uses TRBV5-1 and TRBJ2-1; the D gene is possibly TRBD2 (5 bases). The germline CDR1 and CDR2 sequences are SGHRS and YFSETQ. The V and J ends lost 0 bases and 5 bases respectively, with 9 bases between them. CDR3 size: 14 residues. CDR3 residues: CASSLELVDNEQFF. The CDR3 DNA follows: TGCGCCAGCAGCTTGGAACTAGTTGACAATGAGCAGTTCTTC.

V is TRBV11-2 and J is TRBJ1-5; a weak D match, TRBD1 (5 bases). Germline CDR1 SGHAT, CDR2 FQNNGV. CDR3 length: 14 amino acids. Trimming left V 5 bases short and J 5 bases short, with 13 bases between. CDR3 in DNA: TGTGCCAGCAGCCCCGGGTCGGGGGATCAGCCCCAGCATTTT. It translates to CASSPGSGDQPQHF.

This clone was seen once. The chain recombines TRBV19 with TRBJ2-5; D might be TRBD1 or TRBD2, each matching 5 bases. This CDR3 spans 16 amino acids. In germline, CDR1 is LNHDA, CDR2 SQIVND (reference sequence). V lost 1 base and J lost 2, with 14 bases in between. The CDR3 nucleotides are TGTGCCAGTAGTATAGGGGTAATGGGACCGCAAGAGACCCAGTACTTC. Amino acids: CASSIGVMGPQETQYF.

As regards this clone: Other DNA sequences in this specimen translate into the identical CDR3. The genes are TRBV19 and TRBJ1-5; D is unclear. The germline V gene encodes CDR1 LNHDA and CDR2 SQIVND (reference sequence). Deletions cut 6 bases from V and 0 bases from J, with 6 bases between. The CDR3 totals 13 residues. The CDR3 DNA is TGTGCCAGTAGCAAAGATAGCAATCAGCCCCAGCATTTT. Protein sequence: CASSKDSNQPQHF.

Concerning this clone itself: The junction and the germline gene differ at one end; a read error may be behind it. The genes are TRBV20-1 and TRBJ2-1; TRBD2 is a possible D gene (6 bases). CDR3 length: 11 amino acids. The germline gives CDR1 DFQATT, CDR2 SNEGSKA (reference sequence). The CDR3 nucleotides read TGCAGTGCTAGGGGCGGGGCCCGTGGGATCTTC. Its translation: CSARGGARGIF.

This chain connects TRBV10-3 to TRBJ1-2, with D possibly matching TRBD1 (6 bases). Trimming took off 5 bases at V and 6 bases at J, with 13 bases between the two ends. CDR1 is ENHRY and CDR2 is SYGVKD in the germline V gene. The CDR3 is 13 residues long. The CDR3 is CAISKTGPDGYTF. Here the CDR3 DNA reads TGTGCCATCAGTAAGACAGGCCCCGATGGCTACACCTTC.